The 30 T cell receptor beta chains below come from one sample, sequenced in a study of shared clonotypes between healthy human individuals. As defined, naive CD8 cells were CD45RO-negative and positively selected for CCR7, with terminally differentiated effector memory CD45RA+ cells excluded. The table came from immunoSEQ multiplex PCR; TCRdb's copy has only in-frame clones and leaves some out. The table has some 2.1 million clones, 85% to 95% seen once. The specimen was naive CD8+ T cells sorted from blood. These receptors were collected from a man aged 18 to 29 in good health.

The CDR3 reads CAISERVGSEAFF. For the CDR3, the DNA is TGTGCCATCAGTGAGAGGGTAGGGAGTGAAGCTTTCTTT. The chain links TRBV10-3 to TRBJ1-1; no clear D. This CDR3 spans 13 amino acids. CDR1 is ENHRY, CDR2 SYGVKD, per germline. Trimming left V 2 bases short and J 7 bases short, with 11 bases between.

This clone has a single count. The V call is TRBV5-5, the J call TRBJ2-7; TRBD1 or TRBD2 may be the D gene (5 bases each). This CDR3 is 16 amino acids long. CDR1 and CDR2 (germline): SGHKS, YYEKEE (reference sequence). Between the trimmed V and J ends, which lost 0 bases and 3 bases, there was a span of 16 bases. The CDR3 region is CASSLEAGIRGYEQYF. The DNA for the CDR3 is TGTGCCAGCAGCTTGGAGGCAGGGATCCGGGGCTACGAGCAGTACTTC.

This clone has just one count. The chain uses TRBV4-2 and TRBJ1-2, with D possibly TRBD1 on 6 matching bases. This CDR3 has 14 amino acids. Trimming removed 8 bases from V and 6 bases from J, with 19 bases in between. The V gene's germline CDR1 is LGHNA and CDR2 YNFKEQ. In nucleotides, the CDR3 is TGTGCCAGCGACCCCGACGGGGGCTCAAATGGCTACACCTTC. This sequence encodes CASDPDGGSNGYTF.

The V gene is TRBV27, the J gene TRBJ2-5, with TRBD2 identical over 9 bases. Trimming cost V 4 bases and J 5 bases; bases outside gene matches: 11. This CDR3 contains 16 residues. Germline values: CDR1 MNHEY, CDR2 SMNVEV (reference sequence). The CDR3 protein is CASSSRSGGAGETQYF. The CDR3 bases are TGTGCCAGCAGTTCCCGTAGCGGGGGAGCAGGGGAGACCCAGTACTTC.

The genes are TRBV13 and TRBJ2-7, with a tentative D call TRBD2 (6 bases). The CDR3 is made up of 16 amino acids. Germline V gene lookup returns CDR1 PRHDT and CDR2 FYEKMQ (reference sequence). The ends were cut back, 4 bases at V and 0 bases at J, with 16 bases in the middle. The CDR3: CASSYEAGLSSYEQYF. The CDR3 DNA sequence: TGTGCCAGCAGCTATGAAGCGGGCCTTTCCTCCTACGAGCAGTACTTC.

This CDR3 is CASSPQAGGIYNEQFF. The CDR3 DNA sequence: TGTGCCAGCAGCCCCCAGGCGGGAGGGATCTACAATGAGCAGTTCTTC. The chain combines TRBV11-2 with TRBJ2-1, with 9 bases lining up with TRBD2. The CDR3 spans 16 residues. V dropped 5 bases and J dropped 3; count of bases not matched to a gene: 8. Germline V gives CDR1 SGHAT, CDR2 FQNNGV.

The genes are TRBV19 and TRBJ2-7; D might be TRBD1 or TRBD2, each matching 7 bases. The germline V and J ends were trimmed by 3 bases and 6 bases, with 18 bases remaining between them. CDR1 LNHDA and CDR2 SQIVND come from the germline V gene (reference sequence). CDR3 length: 15 amino acids. The CDR3 nucleotides read TGTGCCAGTAGTATGTGGGAGGGGGCTTCCGGCGAGCAGTACTTC. Amino acid sequence: CASSMWEGASGEQYF.

The rearrangement links TRBV11-3 to TRBJ2-2; D is undetermined. V was trimmed by 7 bases and J by 3 bases, leaving 12 bases between them. Germline-derived CDR1 and CDR2 are SGHNT and YENEEA. This CDR3 has 14 residues. CDR3 region: CASTSGPDTGELFF. CDR3 coding DNA: TGTGCCAGCACCTCTGGGCCGGACACCGGGGAGCTGTTTTTT.

The CDR3 is CSAGTGEPQHF. For the CDR3, the DNA is TGCAGCGCGGGGACGGGAGAGCCCCAGCATTTT. The V call is TRBV29-1, the J call TRBJ1-5, with TRBD1 as a possible D gene (5 bases). Germline CDR1 is SQVTM and CDR2 is ANQGSEA. The V end lost 7 bases, the J end lost 8 bases, and 12 bases lay between the germline ends. The CDR3 length is 11 residues.

This chain connects TRBV6-5 to TRBJ2-1; TRBD1 agrees at 7 bases. Trimming at V came to 0 bases and at J to 5 bases, leaving 7 bases not matched to a gene. Germline CDR1 is MNHEY and CDR2 is SVGAGI. The CDR3 is made up of 16 amino acids. The CDR3 loop reads CASSYSGTATNNEQFF. In DNA, the CDR3 is TGTGCCAGCAGTTACTCCGGGACAGCAACGAACAATGAGCAGTTCTTC.

The chain uses TRBV2 and TRBJ2-7; D ambiguous. This CDR3 has 14 residues. V lost 4 bases to trimming and J lost 3 bases, with 13 bases between them. In germline, CDR1 is SNHLY, CDR2 FYNNEI. The CDR3 spells CASSARTDGYEQYF. The CDR3 DNA reads TGTGCCAGCAGTGCAAGGACGGACGGCTACGAGCAGTACTTC.

The rearrangement uses TRBV5-6 and TRBJ1-2; the match to TRBD1 covers 7 bases. In germline, CDR1 is SGHDT, CDR2 YYEEEE. Trimming took 4 bases from V and 7 from J; bases not matched to a gene: 10. CDR3 size: 14 residues. DNA for the CDR3: TGTGCCAGCAGCCCGGGACAGTCAGTTCCTGGCTACACCTTC. This codes for CASSPGQSVPGYTF.

The rearrangement uses TRBV29-1 and TRBJ2-5; 8 bases agree with TRBD1. The V segment lost 3 bases and the J segment 4 bases; nucleotides outside the gene matches: 7. CDR3 length equals 14 residues. Per the germline V gene, CDR1 is SQVTM and CDR2 is ANQGSEA. CDR3 amino acids: CSVDLGQGRETQYF. CDR3 sequence (DNA): TGCAGCGTTGACCTCGGACAGGGCCGAGAGACCCAGTACTTC.

The gene calls are TRBV6-5 and TRBJ1-2; the D gene is possibly TRBD1 (5 bases). Germline values: CDR1 MNHEY, CDR2 SVGAGI. Trimming shortened V by 5 bases and J by 6 bases, and 10 bases separated the two germline ends. The CDR3 contains 12 residues. DNA for the CDR3: TGTGCCAGCAGTGGGGGGAACCATGGCTACACCTTC. Translation: CASSGGNHGYTF.

V is TRBV6-4 and J is TRBJ2-3, with 13 bases fitting TRBD2. Germline CDR1 is MRHNA and CDR2 is SNTAGT. After removal of 5 bases from V and 6 bases from J, the junction contained 5 bases not matched to a gene. The CDR3 sequence is 15 residues long. The CDR3 nucleotides are TGTGCCAGCAGTTTACTAGCGGGGGGGCAGGATACGCAGTATTTT. Its protein product is CASSLLAGGQDTQYF.

The chain is built from TRBV6-6 and TRBJ2-5; D may be TRBD1 or TRBD2 (5 bases each). V gave up 10 bases and J gave up 2 bases, with 20 bases separating them. The germline gives CDR1 MNHNY, CDR2 SVGAGI (reference sequence). The CDR3 length is 15 residues. CDR3 sequence (DNA): TGTGCCACCTCCGATCGGGGCCTTACTCAAGAGACCCAGTACTTC. Translating it yields CATSDRGLTQETQYF.

V usage is TRBV5-6 and J usage is TRBJ2-3; the D gene is possibly TRBD1 (6 bases). The CDR3 is made up of 18 amino acids. Germline-derived CDR1 and CDR2 are SGHDT and YYEEEE. V was trimmed by 4 bases and J by 0 bases, leaving 21 bases between them. The CDR3 here is CASSTRTEPGFSTDTQYF. Here the CDR3 DNA reads TGTGCCAGCAGCACTAGGACAGAGCCGGGCTTTAGCACAGATACGCAGTATTTT. Drawing the rest from reference TRBV5-6 and TRBJ2-3, the complete variable domain is DAGVTQSPTHLIKTRGQQVTLRCSPKSGHDTVSWYQQALGQGPQFIFQYYEEEERQRGNFPDRFSGHQFPNYSSELNVNALLLGDSALYLCASSTRTEPGFSTDTQYFGPGTRLTVL.

The rearrangement joins TRBV7-9 to TRBJ1-2, with 7 bases aligning to TRBD1. CDR1 is SEHNR and CDR2 is FQNEAQ in the germline V gene (reference sequence). This CDR3 is 13 amino acids long. V lost 5 bases, J lost 7 bases, and 7 bases stayed unmatched. CDR3 sequence: CASSDLTGPGYTF. DNA of the CDR3: TGTGCCAGCAGCGACCTGACAGGGCCTGGCTACACCTTC.

V gene TRBV4-3 combines with J gene TRBJ1-6, with D hard to call. This CDR3 region has 15 residues. V lost 0 bases and J 8 bases, leaving 11 bases between the germline ends. CDR1 is LGHNA and CDR2 is YSLEER in the germline V gene. The CDR3 DNA is TGCGCCAGCAGCCAAGATATCGACCTTTATTCACCCCTCCACTTT. Protein sequence: CASSQDIDLYSPLHF.

With regard to this clone: The sample contains more than one DNA sequence encoding this CDR3. V gene TRBV9 combines with J gene TRBJ1-1; tentatively, D is TRBD1 (5 bases). Germline loops: CDR1 SGDLS, CDR2 YYNGEE. The germline V and J ends were trimmed by 0 bases and 0 bases, with 9 bases remaining between them. This CDR3 contains 15 residues. The DNA for the CDR3 is TGTGCCAGCAGCGTAGTACAAGGGGTGAACACTGAAGCTTTCTTT. Translated: CASSVVQGVNTEAFF.

In this sample, this clone turned up once. CDR3 nucleotide sequence: TGTGCCAGCAGCCCCTCTCCCCTGTCACAGGGGGCCACCGGGGAGCTGTTTTTT. Its protein product is CASSPSPLSQGATGELFF. J is TRBJ2-2 and V is TRBV11-3; 9 nucleotides line up with TRBD1. Per the germline V gene, CDR1 is SGHNT and CDR2 is YENEEA. The CDR3 contains 18 residues. Germline trimming cut 5 bases from V and 4 bases from J; bases unmatched to any gene: 14.

This chain links TRBV7-9 with TRBJ2-1, with D possibly being TRBD2 (5 bases). Per germline, CDR1 SEHNR and CDR2 FQNEAQ (reference sequence). CDR3 size: 12 residues. V was shortened by 4 bases and J by 8 bases, with 9 bases between the two germline ends. The chain's CDR3 is CASSSVAYEQFF. CDR3 DNA: TGTGCCAGCAGCTCAGTAGCGTATGAGCAGTTCTTC.

Written as DNA, the CDR3 is TGTGCCAGCAGCCTCTTAGCGGGCTATCCCACAGATACGCAGTATTTT. Its translation is CASSLLAGYPTDTQYF. The chain has TRBV7-2 and TRBJ2-3; 7 bases agree with TRBD2. V lost 5 bases and J lost 2; bases outside the gene matches: 10. Germline loops: CDR1 SGHTA, CDR2 FQGNSA. The CDR3 extends over 16 amino acids.

Of note for this clone: Different DNA sequences within this sample yield the same CDR3. This rearrangement joins TRBV13 to TRBJ2-3; D gene uncertain. Trimming pared 0 bases from V and 3 bases from J, leaving 7 bases between. The CDR3 totals 14 residues. From germline, CDR1 is PRHDT and CDR2 FYEKMQ (reference sequence). The CDR3 DNA sequence: TGTGCCAGCAGCTTAGGATCGAGGACAGATACGCAGTATTTT. Residues: CASSLGSRTDTQYF.

The genes are TRBV4-1 and TRBJ2-1; no clear D gene. This CDR3 contains 13 residues. Deletions cut 2 bases from V and 7 bases from J, with 9 bases between. CDR1 is MGHRA, CDR2 YSYEKL, per germline. The CDR3 reads CASSQITWNEQFF. The CDR3 nucleotides read TGCGCCAGCAGCCAAATAACTTGGAATGAGCAGTTCTTC.

V is TRBV11-2 and J is TRBJ1-1, with a weak D call TRBD1 (6 bases). The germline CDR1 and CDR2 sequences are SGHAT and FQNNGV. There are 14 residues in the CDR3. The V and J ends lost 5 bases and 1 base respectively, with 11 bases between them. CDR3: CASSVEGGNTEAFF. CDR3 bases: TGTGCCAGCAGCGTTGAAGGGGGGAACACTGAAGCTTTCTTT.

This sequence joins TRBV4-1 and TRBJ2-7; 7 nucleotides agree with TRBD2. The CDR3 extends over 14 amino acids. Germline-derived CDR1 and CDR2 are MGHRA and YSYEKL. V dropped 0 bases and J dropped 6; count of bases not matched to a gene: 5. The CDR3 region has the DNA TGCGCCAGCAGCCAAGAGGGGGGGTTTGGCGAGCAGTACTTC. It yields the protein CASSQEGGFGEQYF.

A word on this clone: Other DNA sequences from this sample encode an identical CDR3 as well. The genes are TRBV6-1 and TRBJ1-1; no reliable D call. Germline CDR1 is MNHNS and CDR2 is SASEGT. The CDR3 runs to 14 residues. V lost 3 bases and J 0 bases, leaving 8 bases between the germline ends. The DNA for the CDR3 is TGTGCCAGCAGTGACGGGTTCATGAACACTGAAGCTTTCTTT. Translated, it gives CASSDGFMNTEAFF.

The chain couples TRBV7-9 to TRBJ2-5; D possibly corresponds to TRBD1 (6 bases). Germline V lookup: CDR1 SEHNR, CDR2 FQNEAQ (reference sequence). The CDR3 spans 16 residues. Trimming removed 5 bases from V and 5 bases from J, with 21 bases in between. The CDR3 DNA reads as TGTGCCAGCAGCCCCGCTACAGGGTTCTCGGGGGAGACCCAGTACTTC. Amino acid sequence: CASSPATGFSGETQYF.

This chain joins TRBV2 and TRBJ2-7; 7 bases align to TRBD1. Germline CDR1 and CDR2: SNHLY and FYNNEI. The J segment lost 5 bases and the V segment lost 9 bases, leaving 13 bases of the junction unmatched. CDR3 size: 14 residues. CDR3 in DNA: TGTGCCAGTACTCGCGGGCAGGGGGACCACGAGCAGTACTTC. As protein: CASTRGQGDHEQYF.